This T cell receptor beta chain was observed in a study of blood T cell repertoires in COVID-19. Study-level background: The samples span acute and convalescent COVID-19 from the United States, Italy and Spain. PBMCs, B-cell-depleted T cells, or T cells were the source of the cDNA or gDNA that made up the material.

As handled by the study authors: Amplification with reference gene primers provided the estimates of nucleated cell counts. Some clones are missing from TCRdb's copy, which holds only in-frame ones; the method was immunoSEQ multiplex PCR. V and J calls and clone size follow that table, whereas D and trimming were derived from the DNA. This table holds more than 200,000 clones, just over 85% found once. The germline V gene has CDR1 LNHNV and CDR2 YYDKDF (reference sequence). V was cut by 3 bases and J by 5 bases, with 11 bases left in between. This CDR3 spans 15 amino acids. The sample consisted of peripheral blood. The TCR originated in a man older than 75 with acute or convalescent COVID-19. This chain connects TRBV15 to TRBJ2-6; unclear D gene. The CDR3 region has the DNA TGTGCCACCAGCAGTCTGGGCCTGAGGGCCAACGTCCTGACTTTC. This sequence encodes CATSSLGLRANVLTF.